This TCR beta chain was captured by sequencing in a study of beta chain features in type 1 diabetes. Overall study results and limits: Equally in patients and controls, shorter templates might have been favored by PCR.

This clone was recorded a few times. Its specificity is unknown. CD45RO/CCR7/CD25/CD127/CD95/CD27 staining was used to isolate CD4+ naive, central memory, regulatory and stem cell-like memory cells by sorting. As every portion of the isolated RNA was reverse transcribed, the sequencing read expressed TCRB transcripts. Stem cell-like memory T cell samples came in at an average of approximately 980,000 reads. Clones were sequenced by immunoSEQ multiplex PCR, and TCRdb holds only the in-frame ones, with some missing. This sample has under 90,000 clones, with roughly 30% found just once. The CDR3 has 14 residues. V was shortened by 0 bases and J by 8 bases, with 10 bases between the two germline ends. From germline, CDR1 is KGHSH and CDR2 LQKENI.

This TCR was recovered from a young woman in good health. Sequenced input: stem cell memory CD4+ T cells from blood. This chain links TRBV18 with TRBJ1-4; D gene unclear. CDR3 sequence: CASSPPNLMEKLFF. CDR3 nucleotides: TGTGCCAGCTCACCACCCAACTTAATGGAAAAACTGTTTTTT.